This T cell receptor beta chain was identified in a study of T cells in Graves' hyperthyroidism and ophthalmopathy. Study summary: Blood was drawn when the patient was first diagnosed and still untreated.

The sample holds many counts of this clonotype. Its specificity is unknown. One junction end disagrees with the germline gene, perhaps due to a read error. TCR beta CDR3 regions were amplified from RNA. A first-round RT-PCR of the TCR CDR3 used the HTBI primer set. TCRdb called the multiplex PCR reads again in MiXCR, with one record for every CDR3 protein. In the table there are 85,000 to 110,000 distinct CDR3 sequences, less than 55% of which are singletons. Regarding the study as a whole: Most thyroid clonotypes that were expanded above 0.001 also turned up in blood. Classification by a 13 V-J model distinguished ophthalmopathy from stable hyperthyroidism.

From germline, CDR1 is SGHTA and CDR2 FQGNSA. The CDR3 is 15 residues long. The origin of this receptor is a man between 35 and 55 years old with Graves' hyperthyroidism. Material for sequencing was blood. The chain combines TRBV7-2 with TRBJ2-7, with 12 bases matching TRBD1. CDR3 nucleotide sequence: TGTGCCAGCAGCAAAACAGGGACAGGGGGCCACGAGCGGTACTTC. This gives the protein CASSKTGTGGHERYF.